The TCR beta chain described here comes from a study of Ad26.COV2.S vaccination and SARS-CoV-2 variants. About the study: Donor allocation was to the COV1001 Ad26.COV2.S trial arm.

Regarding treatment: around 19 received Ad26.COV2.S at low or high dose, single or two shots; about 5 received placebo; per-sample allocation not given. Sampling took place 63 days after the first vaccine or placebo injection. Profiled with immunoSEQ multiplex PCR; TCRdb holds only in-frame clones, not every one. The sample lists about 350,000 clones, approximately 86% seen once, with over 8.5% in the top ten. The germline V gene has CDR1 DFQATT and CDR2 SNEGSKA (reference sequence). Trimming took 3 bases from V and 2 from J, leaving 8 bases between them. This CDR3 is 13 amino acids long. The chain links TRBV20-1 to TRBJ1-5, with D perhaps TRBD1 (6 bases). The clonotype was recovered from a person aged 18-65 years who received the Ad26.COV2.S COVID-19 vaccine or a placebo. This specimen consisted of peripheral blood, obtained in a trial of Ad26.COV2.S vaccine versus placebo. The CDR3 region has the DNA TGCAGTGCTAGTTCAGGGGGCAATCAGCCCCAGCATTTT. As protein: CSASSGGNQPQHF.